This T cell receptor (beta chain) was recorded in a study of regulatory T cells in long-lasting Graves disease. Construction of TCR beta libraries relied on iRepertoire HTBI primers and on Arm-PCR targeting CDR3 regions. Each CDR3 protein gets one entry after TCRdb re-called the multiplex PCR reads with MiXCR. Of hundreds of thousands of distinct CDR3 sequences listed, around 17% are singletons. Time point specified: newly diagnosed GD, antithyroid drugs for less than 3 months. PBMCs were the source of the RNA used for TCR sequencing. With regard to this clonotype: Since a much larger clone is just one base distant, this may be a read error.

There are 13 residues in the CDR3. The V gene's germline CDR1 is ENHRY and CDR2 SYGVKD. These same records also appear under a second study, on T cells in Graves' hyperthyroidism and ophthalmopathy.

This sequence originates from a woman aged 25 to 39 with Graves disease. The material was peripheral blood mononuclear cells (PBMCs), obtained at new diagnosis, from a patient treated with antithyroid drugs. The chain employs TRBV10-3 and TRBJ2-1; D gene ambiguous. CDR3 residues: CAISGTAANEQLF. The CDR3 DNA sequence: TGTGCCATCAGTGGGACCGCGGCCAATGAGCAGCTCTTC.